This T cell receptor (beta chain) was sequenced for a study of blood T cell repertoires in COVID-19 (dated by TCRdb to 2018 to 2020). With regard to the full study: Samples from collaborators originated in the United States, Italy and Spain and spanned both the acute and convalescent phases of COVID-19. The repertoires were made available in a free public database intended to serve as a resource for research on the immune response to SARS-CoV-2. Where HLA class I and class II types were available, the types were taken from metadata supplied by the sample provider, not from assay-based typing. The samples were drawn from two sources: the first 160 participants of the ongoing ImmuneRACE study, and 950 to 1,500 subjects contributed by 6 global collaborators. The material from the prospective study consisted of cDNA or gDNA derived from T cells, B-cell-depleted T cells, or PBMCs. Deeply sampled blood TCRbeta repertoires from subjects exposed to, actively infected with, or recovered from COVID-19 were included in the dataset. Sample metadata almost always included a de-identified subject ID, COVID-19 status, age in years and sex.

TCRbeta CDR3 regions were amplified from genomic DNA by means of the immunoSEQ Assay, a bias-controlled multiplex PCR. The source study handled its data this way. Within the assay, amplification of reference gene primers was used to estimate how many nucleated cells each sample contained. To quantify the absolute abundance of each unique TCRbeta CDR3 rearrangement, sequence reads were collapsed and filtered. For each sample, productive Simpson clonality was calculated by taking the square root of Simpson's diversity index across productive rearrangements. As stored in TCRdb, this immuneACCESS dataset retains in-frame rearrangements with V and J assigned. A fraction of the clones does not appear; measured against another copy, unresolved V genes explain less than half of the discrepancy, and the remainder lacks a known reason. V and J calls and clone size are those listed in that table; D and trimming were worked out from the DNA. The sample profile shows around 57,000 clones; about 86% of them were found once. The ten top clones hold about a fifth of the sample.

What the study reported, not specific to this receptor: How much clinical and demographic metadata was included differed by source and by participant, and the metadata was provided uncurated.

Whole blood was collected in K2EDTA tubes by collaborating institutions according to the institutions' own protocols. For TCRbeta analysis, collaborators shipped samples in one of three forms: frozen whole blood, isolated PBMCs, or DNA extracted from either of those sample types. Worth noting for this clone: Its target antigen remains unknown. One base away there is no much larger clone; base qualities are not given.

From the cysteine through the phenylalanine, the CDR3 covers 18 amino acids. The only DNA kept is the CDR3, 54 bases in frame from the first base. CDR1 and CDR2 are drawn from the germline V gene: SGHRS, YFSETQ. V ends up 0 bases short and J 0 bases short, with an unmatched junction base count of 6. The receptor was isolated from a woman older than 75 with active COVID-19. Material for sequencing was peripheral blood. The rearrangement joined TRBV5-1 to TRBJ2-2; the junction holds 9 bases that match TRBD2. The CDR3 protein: CASSLVSSGGSNTGELFF. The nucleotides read TGCGCCAGCAGCTTGGTAAGTAGCGGGGGCTCGAACACCGGGGAGCTGTTTTTT.